This record concerns one T cell receptor beta chain sequence. What it recognizes is unknown. The germline V gene encodes CDR1 SGDLS and CDR2 YYNGEE. The CDR3 has 18 residues. The V and J ends lost 2 bases and 8 bases, in that order; junction bases with no gene match: 17. This entry belongs to a study of cytomegalovirus exposure and HLA in healthy donors. Notes on the study in general: In an earlier analysis, most TCR beta V segments were productive about 87% or about 30% of the time. Among TCR beta chains of equal frequency, HLA-associated ones were more clonally expanded in a later analysis.

PCR amplification relied on 60 Vbeta primers (plus 13 Jbeta primers). Produced via immunoSEQ multiplex PCR; TCRdb's table is partial and in-frame only. The sample holds around 150,000 clones. Sample: PBMCs. This receptor was taken from a woman aged 55-70 years in good health and CMV-seronegative. The J gene is TRBJ2-2, the V gene TRBV9, with TRBD1 matching 8 bases. The CDR3 is CASSVGFRGQVLAGELFF. The CDR3 region has the DNA TGTGCCAGCAGCGTGGGATTCCGGGGACAGGTCCTAGCGGGGGAGCTGTTTTTT.